This is a list of T cell receptor beta chains from one sample in a study of blood T cell repertoires in COVID-19. The protocol was immunoSEQ multiplex PCR, while the TCRdb copy is restricted to in-frame clones and leaves out a portion. Among about 150,000 clones listed, approximately 90% were seen once. Sequencing was performed on peripheral blood. The receptor set was obtained from a woman aged 45-65 years with acute or convalescent COVID-19. The CDR3 runs from the conserved cysteine through the conserved F or W. Each record gives: clone size, D gene, J gene, V gene, CDR3 protein, CDR3 DNA. The D gene is left open where the match is weak. Size tells how often a clone was seen (once, few, many) or the class of an expanded clone, and some rows leave it out.

- | TRBD2 | TRBJ2-3 | TRBV5-4 | CASSPGGNTDTQYF | TGTGCCAGCAGCCCGGGGGGGAACACAGATACGCAGTATTTT
- | - | TRBJ2-3 | TRBV4-1 | CASSQRWAGRGLSTDTQYF | TGCGCCAGCAGCCAACGCTGGGCGGGCCGGGGTCTAAGCACAGATACGCAGTATTTT
- | - | TRBJ1-1 | TRBV18 | CASSPGTSWTEAFF | TGTGCCAGCTCACCGGGGACTTCGTGGACTGAAGCTTTCTTT
- | TRBD2 | TRBJ2-2 | TRBV5-1 | CASWRLAGASGELFF | TGCGCCAGCTGGAGACTAGCGGGGGCCTCGGGGGAGCTGTTTTTT
- | - | TRBJ2-4 | TRBV3-1/TRBV3-2 | CASSQDLAVTVKNIQYF | TGTGCCAGCAGCCAAGATTTAGCAGTGACGGTCAAAAACATTCAGTACTTC
- | - | TRBJ1-6 | TRBV19 | CASRLIGTGSPLHF | TGTGCCAGTAGACTGATAGGGACTGGGTCACCCCTCCACTTT
- | - | TRBJ2-6 | TRBV5-1 | CASSFTGPSGANVLTF | TGCGCCAGCAGCTTCACAGGGCCCTCTGGGGCCAACGTCCTGACTTTC
- | - | TRBJ1-1 | TRBV5-1 | CASSSQGLNTEAFF | TGCGCCAGCAGCTCCCAGGGCCTCAACACTGAAGCTTTCTTT
- | - | TRBJ1-3 | TRBV6-1 | CASSSFGVAGNTIYF | TGTGCCAGCAGTTCTTTCGGGGTGGCTGGAAACACCATATATTTT
- | - | TRBJ1-1 | TRBV30 | CAWTPSVNTEAFF | TGTGCCTGGACGCCGAGCGTGAACACTGAAGCTTTCTTT
- | - | TRBJ2-6 | TRBV24-1 | CATIAWGRQVSGANVLTF | TGTGCCACCATCGCCTGGGGGCGTCAAGTCTCTGGGGCCAACGTCCTGACTTTC
- | TRBD1 | TRBJ1-2 | TRBV4-1 | CASSQGLRTGWNYGYTF | TGCGCCAGCAGCCAGGGACTCAGGACAGGGTGGAACTATGGCTACACCTTC
- | TRBD2 | TRBJ2-1 | TRBV9 | CASSVGLAGGYGHEQFF | TGTGCCAGCAGCGTAGGACTAGCGGGGGGGTACGGGCATGAGCAGTTCTTC
- | - | TRBJ1-1 | TRBV19 | CASSQGSGTEAFF | TGTGCCAGTAGTCAGGGGAGTGGCACTGAAGCTTTCTTT
- | TRBD1 | TRBJ1-2 | TRBV7-9 | CASSAGQVVYGYTF | TGTGCCAGCAGCGCGGGACAGGTCGTCTATGGCTACACCTTC
few | - | TRBJ1-2 | TRBV7-9 | CASSLSTGESNYGYTF | TGTGCCAGCAGCTTATCCACAGGAGAATCTAACTATGGCTACACCTTC
few | - | TRBJ2-7 | TRBV30 | CAWSRLADYEQYF | TGTGCCTGGAGTAGGTTGGCGGACTACGAGCAGTACTTC
- | TRBD1 | TRBJ2-4 | TRBV27 | CASSYGGTGALAKNIQYF | TGTGCCAGCAGTTATGGGGGGACAGGAGCACTAGCCAAAAACATTCAGTACTTC
- | - | TRBJ2-1 | TRBV11-2 | CASSLNSRHPYNEQFF | TGTGCCAGCAGCTTAAACTCGAGGCACCCATACAATGAGCAGTTCTTC
- | TRBD1 | TRBJ2-1 | TRBV7-9 | CASSLVLGTGMNEQFF | TGTGCCAGCAGCTTAGTATTGGGGACAGGGATGAATGAGCAGTTCTTC
- | TRBD2 | TRBJ2-1 | TRBV10-1 | CASNGGLASSSYNEQFF | TGCGCCAGCAATGGGGGACTAGCGTCCAGCTCCTACAATGAGCAGTTCTTC
- | TRBD1 | TRBJ1-6 | TRBV9 | CASSLISGGGSPLHF | TGTGCCAGCAGCCTCATCTCAGGGGGCGGTTCACCCCTCCACTTT
- | - | TRBJ2-3 | TRBV3-1/TRBV3-2 | CASSQAGDSVVPDTQYF | TGTGCCAGCAGCCAAGCGGGTGATAGCGTCGTTCCAGATACGCAGTATTTT
- | TRBD2 | TRBJ2-1 | TRBV6-5 | CASSYATSGRGEQFF | TGTGCCAGCAGTTACGCGACTAGCGGGAGGGGAGAGCAGTTCTTC
- | - | TRBJ1-2 | TRBV4-1 | CASSRPGAREGGYTF | TGCGCCAGCAGCCGCCCAGGGGCCAGGGAAGGAGGCTACACCTTC
- | - | TRBJ1-2 | TRBV6-6 | CASSRDSYGYTF | TGTGCCAGCAGTCGCGACAGCTATGGCTACACCTTC
- | - | TRBJ2-1 | TRBV15 | CATSLLSSYNEQFF | TGTGCCACCAGCCTCCTAAGCTCCTACAATGAGCAGTTCTTC
- | - | TRBJ2-7 | TRBV10-3 | CAISESGEVGEQYF | TGTGCCATCAGTGAGTCTGGGGAGGTAGGCGAGCAGTACTTC
once | - | TRBJ1-2 | TRBV12-5 | CASGLVIRVNYGYTF | TGTGCTAGTGGTTTGGTAATCAGGGTAAACTATGGCTACACCTTC
- | TRBD2 | TRBJ2-2 | TRBV3-1/TRBV3-2 | CASRLLAGERELFF | TGTGCCAGCAGGTTACTAGCGGGAGAACGGGAGCTGTTTTTT
- | - | TRBJ1-1 | TRBV9 | CASSVGGASEAFF | TGTGCCAGCAGCGTAGGTGGGGCAAGTGAAGCTTTCTTT
- | TRBD2 | TRBJ2-7 | TRBV28 | CASSPRLAGAYEQYF | TGTGCCAGCAGCCCGAGACTAGCGGGGGCCTACGAGCAGTACTTC
once | TRBD1 | TRBJ2-3 | TRBV10-3 | CAIGTGVLTDTQYF | TGTGCCATCGGGACAGGGGTTTTAACAGATACGCAGTATTTT
few | TRBD1 | TRBJ1-2 | TRBV19 | CASSGGTGNYGYTF | TGTGCCAGTAGTGGAGGGACAGGGAACTATGGCTACACCTTC